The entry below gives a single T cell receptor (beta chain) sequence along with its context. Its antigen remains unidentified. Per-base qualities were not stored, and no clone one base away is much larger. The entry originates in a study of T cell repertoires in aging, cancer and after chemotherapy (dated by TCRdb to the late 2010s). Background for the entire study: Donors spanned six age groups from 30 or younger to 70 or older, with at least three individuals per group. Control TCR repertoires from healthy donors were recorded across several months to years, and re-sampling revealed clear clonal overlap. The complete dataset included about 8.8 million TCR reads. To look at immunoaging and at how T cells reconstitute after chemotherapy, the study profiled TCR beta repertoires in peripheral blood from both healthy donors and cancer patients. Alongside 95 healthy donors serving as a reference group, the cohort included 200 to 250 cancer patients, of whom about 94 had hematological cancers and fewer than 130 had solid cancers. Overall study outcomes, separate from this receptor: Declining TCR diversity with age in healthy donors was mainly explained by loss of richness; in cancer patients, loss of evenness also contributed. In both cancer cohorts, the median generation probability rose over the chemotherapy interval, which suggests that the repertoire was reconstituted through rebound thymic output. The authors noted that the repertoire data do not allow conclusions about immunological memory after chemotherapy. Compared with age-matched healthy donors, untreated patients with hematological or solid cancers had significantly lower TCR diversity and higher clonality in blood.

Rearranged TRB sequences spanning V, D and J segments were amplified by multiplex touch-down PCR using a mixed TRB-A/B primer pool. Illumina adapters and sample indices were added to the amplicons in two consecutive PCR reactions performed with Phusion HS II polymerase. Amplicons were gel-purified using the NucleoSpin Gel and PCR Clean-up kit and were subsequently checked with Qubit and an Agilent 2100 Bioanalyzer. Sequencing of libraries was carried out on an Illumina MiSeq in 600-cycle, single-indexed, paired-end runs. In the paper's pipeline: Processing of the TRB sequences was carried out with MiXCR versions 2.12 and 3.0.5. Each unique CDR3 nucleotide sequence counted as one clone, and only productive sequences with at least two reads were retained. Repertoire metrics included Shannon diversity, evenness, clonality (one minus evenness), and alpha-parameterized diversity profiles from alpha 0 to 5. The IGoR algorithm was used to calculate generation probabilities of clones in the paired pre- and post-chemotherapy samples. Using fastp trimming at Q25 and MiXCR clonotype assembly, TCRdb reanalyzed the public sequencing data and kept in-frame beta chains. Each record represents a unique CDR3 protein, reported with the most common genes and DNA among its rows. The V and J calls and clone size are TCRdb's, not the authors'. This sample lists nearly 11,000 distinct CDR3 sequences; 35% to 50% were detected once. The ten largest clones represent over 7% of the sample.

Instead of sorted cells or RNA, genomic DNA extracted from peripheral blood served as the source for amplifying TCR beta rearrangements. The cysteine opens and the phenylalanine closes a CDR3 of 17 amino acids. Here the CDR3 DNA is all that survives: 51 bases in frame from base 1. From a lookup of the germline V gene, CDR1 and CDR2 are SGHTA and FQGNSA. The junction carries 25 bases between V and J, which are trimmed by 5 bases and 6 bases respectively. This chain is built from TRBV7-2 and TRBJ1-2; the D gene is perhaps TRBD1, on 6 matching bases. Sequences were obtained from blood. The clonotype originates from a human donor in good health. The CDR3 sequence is CASSPEPRGTRGNGYTF. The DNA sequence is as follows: TGTGCCAGCAGCCCAGAACCCCGTGGGACAAGAGGGAATGGCTACACCTTC.